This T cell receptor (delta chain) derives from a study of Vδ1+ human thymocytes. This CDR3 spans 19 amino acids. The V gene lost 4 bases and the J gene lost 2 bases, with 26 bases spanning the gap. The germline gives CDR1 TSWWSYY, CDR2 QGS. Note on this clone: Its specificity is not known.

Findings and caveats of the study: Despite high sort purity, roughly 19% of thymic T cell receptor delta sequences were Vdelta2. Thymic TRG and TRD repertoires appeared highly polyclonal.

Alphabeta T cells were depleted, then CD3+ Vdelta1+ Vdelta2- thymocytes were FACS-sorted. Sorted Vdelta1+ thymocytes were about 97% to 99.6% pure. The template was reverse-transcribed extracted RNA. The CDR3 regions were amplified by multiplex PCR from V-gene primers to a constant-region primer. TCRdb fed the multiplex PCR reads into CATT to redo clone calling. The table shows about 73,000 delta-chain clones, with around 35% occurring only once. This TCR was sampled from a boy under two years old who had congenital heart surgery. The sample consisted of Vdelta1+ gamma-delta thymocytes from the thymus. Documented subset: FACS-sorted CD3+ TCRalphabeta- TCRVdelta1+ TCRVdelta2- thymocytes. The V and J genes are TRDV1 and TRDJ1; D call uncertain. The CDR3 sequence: CALGGSSAGRFCGTDKLIF. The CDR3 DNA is TGTGCTCTTGGGGGGTCGTCTGCTGGCCGATTTTGTGGTACCGATAAACTCATCTTT.